Shown below are 15 T cell receptor beta chains from a single sample sequenced in a study of regulatory T cells in long-lasting Graves disease. For TCR beta, libraries came from iRepertoire HTBI primers and Arm-PCR of CDR3 regions. TCRdb analysed the multiplex PCR reads with MiXCR anew, one entry per CDR3 protein. Among 550,000 to 650,000 distinct CDR3 sequences listed, about 16% were seen once. The sample's time point: newly diagnosed GD, antithyroid drugs for less than 3 months. Researchers made the TCR library from RNA that was extracted from PBMCs. The same specimen was also included in a second study, on T cells in Graves' hyperthyroidism and ophthalmopathy.

The sequencing used peripheral blood mononuclear cells (PBMCs), collected at new diagnosis, from a patient treated with antithyroid drugs. These receptor sequences come from a man aged 18 to 30 with Graves disease.

About this clonotype: A much bigger clone sits one base away, suggesting this may be a read error. The chain is built from TRBV12-3 or TRBV12-4 and TRBJ1-3, with 9 nucleotides matching TRBD1. CDR3 size: 14 residues. V lost 8 bases and J lost 11; bases outside the gene matches: 13. CDR3 protein: CASVSGQGLNAIYF. The DNA for the CDR3 is TGTGCCAGCGTTTCGGGACAGGGATTGAACGCCATATATTTT.

The chain links TRBV7-2 to TRBJ2-4, with D unclear. CDR1 SGHTA and CDR2 FQGNSA come from the germline V gene. This CDR3 has 14 amino acids. V was trimmed by 1 base and J by 0 bases, leaving 4 bases between them. The CDR3 is CASSLDIAKNIQYF. The CDR3 bases are TGTGCCAGCAGCTTAGATATAGCCAAAAACATTCAGTACTTC.

The chain uses TRBV6-2 or TRBV6-3 and TRBJ2-1; 8 nucleotides agree with TRBD2. The germline gives CDR1 MNHEY, CDR2 SVGEGT. Trimming at V came to 6 bases and at J to 7 bases, leaving 17 bases not matched to a gene. This CDR3 is built from 17 residues. For the CDR3, the DNA is TGTGCCAGCAGCGATAACCCAACAAGCGGGAGTGGGAATGAGCAGTTCTTC. Amino acid sequence: CASSDNPTSGSGNEQFF.

A remark on this clonotype: A junction end diverges from the germline sequence, so it may reflect a read error. This rearrangement joins TRBV28 to TRBJ2-2; D is perhaps TRBD2 (6 bases). The CDR3 runs 16 residues. From germline, CDR1 is MDHEN and CDR2 SYDVKM. CDR3 amino acids: CASRLGGYPNTGKLFF. The CDR3 DNA sequence: TGTGCCAGCAGATTGGGGGGATATCCGAACACCGGGAAGCTGTTTTTT.

This clonotype has a handful of counts. The gene calls are TRBV3-1 and TRBJ2-7; no reliable D call. The CDR3 contains 15 residues. Trimming took off 4 bases at V and 2 bases at J, with 15 bases between the two ends. Germline V lookup: CDR1 LGHDT, CDR2 YNNKEL (reference sequence). CDR3 sequence reads: CASSPLGLNPYEQYF. As DNA, the CDR3 is TGTGCCAGCAGCCCCCTTGGGCTGAATCCCTACGAGCAGTACTTC.

This clonotype was seen a few times. V and J are TRBV29-1 and TRBJ1-2, with D possibly being TRBD1 (5 bases). This CDR3 spans 10 amino acids. V dropped 3 bases and J dropped 6 bases, with 5 bases sitting between them. CDR1 is SQVTM, CDR2 ANQGSEA, per germline. CDR3 in DNA: TGCAGCGTTGACAGGGATGGCTACACCTTC. Protein sequence: CSVDRDGYTF.

This clonotype was detected ten times or more. This sequence joins TRBV29-1 and TRBJ1-1; no clear D. This CDR3 comprises 14 residues. V was cut by 6 bases and J by 0 bases, with 14 bases left in between. Germline assignment: CDR1 SQVTM and CDR2 ANQGSEA. For the CDR3, the DNA is TGCAGCGTGACCCTCTTATCCATGAACACTGAAGCTTTCTTT. Its protein is CSVTLLSMNTEAFF.

This clonotype came up many times. The rearrangement joins TRBV3-1 to TRBJ1-5, with TRBD1 as a possible D gene (5 bases). Trimming cost V 1 base and J 6 bases, with 16 bases left between them. From germline, CDR1 is LGHDT and CDR2 YNNKEL (reference sequence). The CDR3 sequence is 16 residues long. The CDR3: CASSQGFGTRGQPQHF. CDR3 sequence (DNA): TGTGCCAGCAGCCAAGGGTTCGGGACGCGGGGTCAGCCCCAGCATTTT.

This clonotype was observed at least ten times. V usage is TRBV6-1 and J usage is TRBJ1-1; no clear D gene. Germline V gene sequence: CDR1 MNHNS, CDR2 SASEGT. V lost 2 bases to trimming and J lost 4 bases, with 11 bases between them. The CDR3 covers 14 residues. In DNA form, the CDR3 reads TGTGCCAGCAGTGAAACCCGGGGAAGCACTGAAGCTTTCTTT. Protein product: CASSETRGSTEAFF.

This clonotype was counted a few times. The chain employs TRBV6-1 and TRBJ1-1, with no clear D. The V end was cut by 7 bases, the J end by 1 base, with 10 bases between. Germline loops: CDR1 MNHNS, CDR2 SASEGT. The CDR3 totals 13 residues. CDR3 protein: CASIGNANTEAFF. CDR3 nucleotides: TGTGCCAGCATAGGGAATGCGAACACTGAAGCTTTCTTT.

This clonotype was counted many times. The V gene is TRBV27, the J gene TRBJ1-1; D may be TRBD1 (5 bases). V gave up 3 bases and J gave up 2 bases, with 22 bases separating them. The CDR3 covers 18 residues. Looked up from germline, CDR1 is MNHEY and CDR2 is SMNVEV (reference sequence). Written as DNA, the CDR3 is TGTGCCAGCAGTTTTGGGTTGATTATCGGGGCAGGCAACACTGAAGCTTTCTTT. Translated: CASSFGLIIGAGNTEAFF.

Ten or more counts support this clonotype. The chain is built from TRBV28 and TRBJ2-7; no reliable D call. Germline loops: CDR1 MDHEN, CDR2 SYDVKM. V lost 2 bases to trimming and J lost 7 bases, with 6 bases between them. CDR3 size: 11 residues. The CDR3 loop is CASSLKREQYF. CDR3 sequence (DNA): TGTGCCAGCAGTTTAAAGCGAGAGCAGTACTTC.

This clonotype came up many times. The genes are TRBV27 and TRBJ1-2; D remains unclear. The germline V gene encodes CDR1 MNHEY and CDR2 SMNVEV (reference sequence). CDR3 length: 13 residues. The V end was cut by 5 bases, the J end by 2 bases, with 9 bases between. Here the CDR3 reads CASSTKPNYGYTF. CDR3 sequence (DNA): TGTGCCAGCAGTACAAAACCGAACTATGGCTACACCTTC.

This clonotype occurred many times. The chain is built from TRBV12-3 or TRBV12-4 and TRBJ2-2, with 8 bases matching TRBD2. The CDR3 covers 16 residues. V trimming: 5 bases; J trimming: 3 bases; junction bases outside the gene matches: 8. CDR3 bases: TGTGCCAGCAGTCCCAGGGCGGGAGGAGACACCGGGGAGCTGTTTTTT. It yields the protein CASSPRAGGDTGELFF.

This rearrangement joins TRBV20-1 to TRBJ2-7; D remains unclear. V was shortened by 1 base and J by 0 bases, with 10 bases between the two germline ends. Germline V lookup: CDR1 DFQATT, CDR2 SNEGSKA (reference sequence). The CDR3 loop spans 14 amino acids. The CDR3 sequence is CSARAAEVSYEQYF. CDR3 sequence (DNA): TGCAGTGCTAGAGCCGCCGAGGTCTCCTACGAGCAGTACTTC.